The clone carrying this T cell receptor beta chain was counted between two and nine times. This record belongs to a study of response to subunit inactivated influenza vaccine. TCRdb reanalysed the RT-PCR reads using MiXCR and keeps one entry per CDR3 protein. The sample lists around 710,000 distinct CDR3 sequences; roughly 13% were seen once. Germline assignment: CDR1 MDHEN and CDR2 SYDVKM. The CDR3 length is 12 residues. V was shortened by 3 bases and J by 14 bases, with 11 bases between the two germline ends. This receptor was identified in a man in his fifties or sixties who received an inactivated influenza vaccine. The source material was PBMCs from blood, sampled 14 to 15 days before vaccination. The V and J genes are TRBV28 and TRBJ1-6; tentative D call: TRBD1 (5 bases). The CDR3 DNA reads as TGTGCCAGCAGTTTCCAGGGAGTTTCCCTCCACTTT. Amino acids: CASSFQGVSLHF.